This TCR beta chain was sequenced in a study of T cell changes during pregnancy in multiple sclerosis. Profiled with immunoSEQ multiplex PCR; TCRdb holds only in-frame clones, not every one. The table has around 63,000 clones, about 90% seen once; the top ten hold around 1.6%. V lost 1 base to trimming and J lost 5 bases; unmatched junction nucleotides: 3. The CDR3 spans 14 residues. Germline values: CDR1 MNHEY, CDR2 SMNVEV (reference sequence). The specimen comprised peripheral blood, sampled after pregnancy. The clonotype originates from a female donor with multiple sclerosis, enrolled in a pregnancy study. The chain joins TRBV27 to TRBJ2-7; TRBD1 matches 9 bases. The DNA of the CDR3 is TGTGCCAGCAGTTTATGGGGACAGGGCCACGAGCAGTACTTC. As protein: CASSLWGQGHEQYF.